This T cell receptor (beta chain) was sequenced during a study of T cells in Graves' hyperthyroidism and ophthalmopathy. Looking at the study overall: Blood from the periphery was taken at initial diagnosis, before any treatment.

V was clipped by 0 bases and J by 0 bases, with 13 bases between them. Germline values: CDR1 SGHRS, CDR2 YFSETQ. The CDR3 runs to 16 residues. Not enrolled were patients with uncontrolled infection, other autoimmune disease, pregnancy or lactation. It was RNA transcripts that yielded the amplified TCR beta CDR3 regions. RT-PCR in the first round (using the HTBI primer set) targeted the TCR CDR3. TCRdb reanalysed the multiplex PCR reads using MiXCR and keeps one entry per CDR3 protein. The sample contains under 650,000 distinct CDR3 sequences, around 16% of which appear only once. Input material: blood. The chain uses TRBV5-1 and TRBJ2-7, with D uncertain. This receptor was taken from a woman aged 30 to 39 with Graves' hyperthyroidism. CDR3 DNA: TGCGCCAGCAGCTTGGATATGGGCGGAAGCTCCTACGAGCAGTACTTC. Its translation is CASSLDMGGSSYEQYF.